This is a list of T cell receptor beta chains from one sample in a study of CD8 T cells in Susac syndrome. TCRdb re-analysed the immunoSEQ multiplex PCR reads in MiXCR, keeping a single row per CDR3 protein. The table shows roughly 200,000 distinct CDR3 sequences, with 85% to 95% occurring only once. The sequencing input was CD4+ T cells from PBMCs. These receptor sequences come from a human donor with Susac syndrome. Both conserved end residues are part of each CDR3. The order of the fields is D gene, J gene, V gene, clone size, CDR3 DNA, CDR3 protein. D genes are given only for firm matches. The size of a clone is reported for some rows only, either as once, few or many, or as a class for expanded clones.

-,TRBJ1-2,TRBV3-1,-,TGTGCCAGCAGCCAAGATCGAGGGTCTTCTGGCTACACCTTC,CASSQDRGSSGYTF
TRBD1,TRBJ1-2,TRBV23-1,once,TGCGCCAGCAGTCAATCGGGGACAGGGGGCATTTACTATGGCTACACCTTC,CASSQSGTGGIYYGYTF
-,TRBJ2-7,TRBV6-6,-,TGTGCCAGCAGTTCCTATGGGACCGAATACGAGCAGTACTTC,CASSSYGTEYEQYF
TRBD2,TRBJ2-1,TRBV3-1,-,TGTGCCAGCACTCCGGGACTAGCGGGAAAAAATGAGCAGTTCTTC,CASTPGLAGKNEQFF
TRBD1,TRBJ2-7,TRBV11-2,-,TGTGCCAGCAGCCCACTGAACCGGGACAGGGGCGCCGTTTACGAGCAGTACTTC,CASSPLNRDRGAVYEQYF
-,TRBJ2-3,TRBV6-2/TRBV6-3,-,TGTGCCAGCAGTTACGGACAGGATACGCAGTATTTT,CASSYGQDTQYF
TRBD1,TRBJ1-4,TRBV5-1,-,TGCGCCAGCAGCTTGGTCGGGGACAGGGATGAAAAACTGTTTTTT,CASSLVGDRDEKLFF
-,TRBJ2-1,TRBV20-1,-,TGCAGTGCTAGACTAGCCGTAGACAATGAGCAGTTCTTC,CSARLAVDNEQFF
-,TRBJ2-7,TRBV5-6,-,TGTGCCAGCAGCTTGGGAGGGGTCACCTACGAGCAGTACTTC,CASSLGGVTYEQYF
TRBD1,TRBJ2-3,TRBV25-1,-,TGTGCCAGCAGCTCCGACAGGGTAACGCAGTATTTT,CASSSDRVTQYF
-,TRBJ2-7,TRBV3-1,-,TGTGCCAGCAGCCGAGCGGCCGGAGAGCAGTACTTC,CASSRAAGEQYF
TRBD2,TRBJ2-7,TRBV5-1,-,TGCGCCAGCAGCTTCTCCGGGACTACCTACGAGCAGTACTTC,CASSFSGTTYEQYF
-,TRBJ2-5,TRBV29-1,-,TGCAGCGTTGCCGACAAGCAAGAGACCCAGTACTTC,CSVADKQETQYF
-,TRBJ2-1,TRBV2,-,TGTGCCAGCACAAAACTAGCCTCCTACAATGAGCAGTTCTTC,CASTKLASYNEQFF
TRBD2,TRBJ2-2,TRBV5-1,-,TGCGCCAGCCGGGTCCTAGCGGGGGGCGCCGGGGAGCTGTTTTTT,CASRVLAGGAGELFF
-,TRBJ2-2,TRBV29-1,-,TGCAGCGTTGCCTGGACGAACACCGGGGAGCTGTTTTTT,CSVAWTNTGELFF
-,TRBJ1-2,TRBV18,once,TGTGCCAGCACTCACATGGACACCAACTATGGCTACACCTTC,CASTHMDTNYGYTF
TRBD1,TRBJ2-2,TRBV6-2/TRBV6-3,-,TGTGCCAGCAGCTCAAACAGGGGATACACCGGGGAGCTGTTTTTT,CASSSNRGYTGELFF
TRBD1,TRBJ2-1,TRBV14,-,TGTGCCAGCAGCCACTCCGAGGGGGCAGAGCAGTTCTTC,CASSHSEGAEQFF
-,TRBJ2-1,TRBV6-5,-,TGTGCCAGCAGCCGTGGACAGACGAGTGAGCAGTTCTTC,CASSRGQTSEQFF
TRBD2,TRBJ2-5,TRBV14,-,TGTGCCAGCAGTATTAGCGGGGGACGAGAGACCCAGTACTTC,CASSISGGRETQYF
-,TRBJ2-1,TRBV11-1,-,TGTGCCAGCTCCCCTAAGGACGGCCAGTTCTTC,CASSPKDGQFF
-,TRBJ1-2,TRBV5-6,-,TGTGCCAGCAGCCGATACAGGGCTGGCTACACCTTC,CASSRYRAGYTF
-,TRBJ2-2,TRBV20-1,-,TGCAGTGCTAGCCCCGGGGCCGGGGAGCTGTTTTTT,CSASPGAGELFF
-,TRBJ2-1,TRBV24-1,-,TGTGCCACCAGTGCCGCCACAGCCACGAATGAGCAGTTCTTC,CATSAATATNEQFF
-,TRBJ2-5,TRBV6-2/TRBV6-3,-,TGTGCCAGCACCCAAGGGTGGCAGGCCCCAGAGACCCAGTACTTC,CASTQGWQAPETQYF
-,TRBJ2-6,TRBV14,once,TGTGCCAGCAGCCAAATCGGCTCTGGGGCCAACGTCCTGACTTTC,CASSQIGSGANVLTF
TRBD2,TRBJ2-7,TRBV2,-,TGTGCCAGCGGAAGACTAGCGGGGAACTACGAGCAGTACTTC,CASGRLAGNYEQYF
TRBD1,TRBJ2-2,TRBV6-5,-,TGTGCCAGCAGCGGACAGGGAAGTACCGGGGAGCTGTTTTTT,CASSGQGSTGELFF
-,TRBJ1-1,TRBV15,once,TGTGCCACCAGCGCCTACACCCAGCAGGACACTGAAGCTTTCTTT,CATSAYTQQDTEAFF